One and the same sample provided the 13 T cell receptor beta chains below, sequenced in a study of control samples from healthy donors and cancer patients (dated by TCRdb to about 2020). The method behind the library was the immunoSEQ multiplex PCR assay. As stored in TCRdb, this immuneACCESS dataset retains in-frame rearrangements with V and J assigned. A fraction of the clones does not appear; measured against another copy, unresolved V genes explain less than half of the discrepancy, and the remainder lacks a known reason. A total of some 140,000 clones appear in this sample, about 94% of them only once. The ten largest clones represent around 6.1% of the sample. Material: blood. These receptors were collected from a man in his forties or fifties in good health.

This chain links TRBV5-1 with TRBJ1-6, with D perhaps TRBD1 (5 bases). The CDR3 is made up of 14 amino acids. CDR1 and CDR2 from the germline V gene are SGHRS and YFSETQ. Trimming took off 6 bases at V and 7 bases at J, with 14 bases between the two ends. The chain's CDR3 is CASKGETDNSPLHF. The CDR3 nucleotides are TGCGCCAGCAAGGGCGAGACAGACAATTCACCCCTCCACTTT.

The gene calls are TRBV5-1 and TRBJ1-1; perhaps TRBD1 as D (6 bases). The CDR3 runs 15 residues. V shed 4 bases and J shed 4 bases, with 17 bases lying between them. Germline V gene sequence: CDR1 SGHRS, CDR2 YFSETQ. In DNA, the CDR3 is TGCGCCAGCAGCCACGGACAGCTGGGTACCACTGAAGCTTTCTTT. Protein product: CASSHGQLGTTEAFF. Full variable domain (missing parts from reference TRBV5-1 and TRBJ1-1): KAGVTQTPRYLIKTRGQQVTLSCSPISGHRSVSWYQQTPGQGLQFLFEYFSETQRNKGNFPGRFSGRQFSNSRSEMNVSTLELGDSALYLCASSHGQLGTTEAFFGQGTRLTVV.

This clone was detected only once. The CDR3 loop reads CASSYQLYEKLFF. The DNA of the CDR3 is TGTGCCAGTAGTTACCAATTATATGAAAAACTGTTTTTT. The chain uses TRBV19 and TRBJ1-4; D gene uncertain. The CDR3 loop spans 13 amino acids. Trimming removed 5 bases from V and 6 bases from J, with 10 bases in between. Germline CDR1 is LNHDA and CDR2 is SQIVND (reference sequence).

The chain employs TRBV5-8 and TRBJ1-5; D might be TRBD1 (5 bases). Trimming took 2 bases from V and 4 from J, leaving 13 bases between them. The CDR3 runs to 15 residues. Germline CDR1 and CDR2: SGHTS and YDEGEE. DNA of the CDR3: TGTGCCAGCAGCTTCGGGACCACTGAGAATCAGCCCCAGCATTTT. Protein product: CASSFGTTENQPQHF.

The chain carries TRBV9 and TRBJ1-5; D gene ambiguous. CDR3 size: 15 residues. The ends were cut back, 0 bases at V and 6 bases at J, with 13 bases in the middle. Germline CDR1 and CDR2: SGDLS and YYNGEE. The CDR3: CASSVAGLSGQPQHF. The CDR3 DNA follows: TGTGCCAGCAGCGTAGCTGGCTTATCGGGTCAGCCCCAGCATTTT.

The V and J genes are TRBV5-1 and TRBJ1-6; D possibly corresponds to TRBD1 (5 bases). Trimming pared 0 bases from V and 7 bases from J, leaving 17 bases between. Germline V gene sequence: CDR1 SGHRS, CDR2 YFSETQ. The CDR3 has 17 amino acids. The CDR3 sequence: CASSLEFQGRGNSPLHF. In nucleotides, the CDR3 is TGCGCCAGCAGCTTGGAGTTCCAGGGTCGGGGGAATTCACCCCTCCACTTT.

V gene TRBV19 combines with J gene TRBJ1-2; the match to TRBD1 covers 7 bases. Germline CDR1 is LNHDA and CDR2 is SQIVND (reference sequence). Germline trimming cut 7 bases from V and 3 bases from J; bases unmatched to any gene: 8. CDR3 length equals 14 residues. The CDR3 DNA reads as TGTGCCAGTACTCTGACAGGGCTCGACTATGGCTACACCTTC. The encoded protein is CASTLTGLDYGYTF.

CDR3 region: CASRLAGGTDTQYF. CDR3 DNA: TGCGCCAGCAGACTAGCGGGGGGCACAGATACGCAGTATTTT. The gene calls are TRBV5-1 and TRBJ2-3; 11 nucleotides align to TRBD2. Germline V gene lookup returns CDR1 SGHRS and CDR2 YFSETQ. V gave up 5 bases and J gave up 1 base; unmatched junction bases: 0. The length of the CDR3 is 14 residues.

V is TRBV24-1 and J is TRBJ1-5; 8 bases map to TRBD1. Trimming removed 4 bases from V and 4 bases from J; junction bases left unmatched: 5. Germline CDR1 KGHDR, CDR2 SFDVKD. This CDR3 comprises 15 residues. The CDR3 loop reads CATSDPRTGNQPQHF. As DNA, the CDR3 is TGTGCCACCAGTGACCCCCGGACAGGGAATCAGCCCCAGCATTTT.

This clone was detected only once. This chain joins TRBV19 and TRBJ1-2; 8 bases agree with TRBD1. In germline, CDR1 is LNHDA, CDR2 SQIVND (reference sequence). The trim removed 6 bases at V and 1 base at J, leaving 4 bases unmatched. CDR3 length: 14 residues. The CDR3 spells CASRLQGVNYGYTF. CDR3 nucleotide sequence: TGTGCCAGTAGGCTACAGGGGGTTAACTATGGCTACACCTTC.

The chain recombines TRBV5-5 with TRBJ1-1; D is uncertain. Germline CDR1 and CDR2: SGHKS and YYEKEE (reference sequence). There are 15 residues in the CDR3. V was trimmed by 0 bases and J by 5 bases, leaving 14 bases between them. CDR3 residues: CASSLAGGEGTEAFF. The CDR3 DNA is TGTGCCAGCAGCTTGGCGGGCGGGGAAGGGACTGAAGCTTTCTTT.

This sequence joins TRBV4-1 and TRBJ2-6, with D perhaps matching TRBD2 (5 bases). There are 15 residues in the CDR3. Trimming took off 4 bases at V and 2 bases at J, with 9 bases between the two ends. Germline lookup yields CDR1 MGHRA and CDR2 YSYEKL. The CDR3 DNA reads as TGCGCCAGCAGCCTGGAGGCTGCTGGGGCCAACGTCCTGACTTTC. As protein: CASSLEAAGANVLTF.

The chain is built from TRBV3-1 (or the pseudogene TRBV3-2) and TRBJ2-1; TRBD2 is a possible D gene (6 bases). This CDR3 comprises 13 residues. The V gene lost 8 bases and the J gene lost 0 bases, with 8 bases spanning the gap. Germline CDR1 reads LGHDT; CDR2 reads YNNKEL (reference sequence). The CDR3 bases are TGTGCCAGCGCCGGGGGCTCCTACAATGAGCAGTTCTTC. Protein product: CASAGGSYNEQFF.